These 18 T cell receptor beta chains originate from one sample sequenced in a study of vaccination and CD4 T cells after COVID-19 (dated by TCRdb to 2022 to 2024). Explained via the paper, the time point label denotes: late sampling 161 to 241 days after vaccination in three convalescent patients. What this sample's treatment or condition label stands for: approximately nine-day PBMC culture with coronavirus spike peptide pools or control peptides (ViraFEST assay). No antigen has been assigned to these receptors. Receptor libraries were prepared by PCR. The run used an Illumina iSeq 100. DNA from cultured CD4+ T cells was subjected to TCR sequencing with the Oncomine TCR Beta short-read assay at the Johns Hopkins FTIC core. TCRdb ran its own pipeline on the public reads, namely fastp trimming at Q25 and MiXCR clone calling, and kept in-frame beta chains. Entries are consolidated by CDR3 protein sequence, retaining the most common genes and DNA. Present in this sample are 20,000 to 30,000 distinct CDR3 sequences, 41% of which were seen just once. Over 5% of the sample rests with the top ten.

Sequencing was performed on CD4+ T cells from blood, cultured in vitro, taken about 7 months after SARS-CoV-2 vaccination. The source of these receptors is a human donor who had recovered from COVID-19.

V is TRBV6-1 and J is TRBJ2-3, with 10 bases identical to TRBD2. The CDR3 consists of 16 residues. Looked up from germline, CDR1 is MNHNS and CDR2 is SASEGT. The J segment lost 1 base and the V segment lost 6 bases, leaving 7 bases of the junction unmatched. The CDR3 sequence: CASSPGGTSGTDTQYF. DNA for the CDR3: TGTGCCAGCAGCCCAGGGGGGACTAGCGGCACAGATACGCAGTATTTT.

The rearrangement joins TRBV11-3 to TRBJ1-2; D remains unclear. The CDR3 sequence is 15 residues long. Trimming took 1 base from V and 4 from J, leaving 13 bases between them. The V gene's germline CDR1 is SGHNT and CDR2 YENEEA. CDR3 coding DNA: TGTGCCAGCAGCTTAGTTCGGGTGGAAACCTATGGCTACACCTTC. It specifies CASSLVRVETYGYTF.

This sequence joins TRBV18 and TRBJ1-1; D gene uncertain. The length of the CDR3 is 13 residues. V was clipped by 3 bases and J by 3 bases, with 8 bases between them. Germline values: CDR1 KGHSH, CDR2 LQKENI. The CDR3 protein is CASSPIGDTEAFF. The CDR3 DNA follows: TGTGCCAGCTCACCTATTGGAGACACTGAAGCTTTCTTT.

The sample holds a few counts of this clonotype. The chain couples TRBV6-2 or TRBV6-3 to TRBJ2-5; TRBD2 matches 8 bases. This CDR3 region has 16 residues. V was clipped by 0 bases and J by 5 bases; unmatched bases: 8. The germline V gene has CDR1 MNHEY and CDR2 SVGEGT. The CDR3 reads CASSYSRAGAKETQYF. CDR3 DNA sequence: TGTGCCAGCAGTTACTCAAGAGCGGGAGCGAAGGAGACCCAGTACTTC.

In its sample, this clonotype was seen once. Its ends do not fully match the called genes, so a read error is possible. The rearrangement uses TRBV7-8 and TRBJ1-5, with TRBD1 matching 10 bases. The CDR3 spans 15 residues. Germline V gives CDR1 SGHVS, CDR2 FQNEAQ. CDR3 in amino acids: CASSGPGTGVSAPAF. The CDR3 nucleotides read TGTGCCAGCAGCGGACCCGGGACAGGGGTTTCAGCCCCAGCATTT.

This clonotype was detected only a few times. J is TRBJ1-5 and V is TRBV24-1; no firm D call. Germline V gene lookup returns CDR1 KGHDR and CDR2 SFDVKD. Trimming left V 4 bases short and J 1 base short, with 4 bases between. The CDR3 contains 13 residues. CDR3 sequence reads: CATSDHSNQPQHF. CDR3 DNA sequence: TGTGCCACCAGTGACCACAGCAATCAGCCCCAGCATTTT.

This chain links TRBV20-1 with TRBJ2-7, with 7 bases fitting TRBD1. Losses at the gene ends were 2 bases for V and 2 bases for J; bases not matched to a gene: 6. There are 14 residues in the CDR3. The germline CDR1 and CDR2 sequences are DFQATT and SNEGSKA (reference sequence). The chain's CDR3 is CSARNRDSTYEQYF. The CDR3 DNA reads TGCAGTGCTAGAAACCGGGACAGTACCTACGAGCAGTACTTC.

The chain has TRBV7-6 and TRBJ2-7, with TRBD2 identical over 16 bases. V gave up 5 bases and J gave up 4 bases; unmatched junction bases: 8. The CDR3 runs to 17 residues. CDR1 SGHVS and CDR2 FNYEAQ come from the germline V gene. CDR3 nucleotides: TGTGCCAGCAGCGCGGGACTAGCGGGAGGGCCGGGGTACGAGCAGTACTTC. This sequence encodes CASSAGLAGGPGYEQYF.

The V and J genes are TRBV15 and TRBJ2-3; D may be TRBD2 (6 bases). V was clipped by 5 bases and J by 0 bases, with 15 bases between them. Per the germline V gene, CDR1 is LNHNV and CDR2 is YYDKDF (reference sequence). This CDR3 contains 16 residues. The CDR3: CATSPGVHPSTDTQYF. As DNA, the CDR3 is TGTGCCACCAGCCCGGGAGTTCACCCTAGCACAGATACGCAGTATTTT.

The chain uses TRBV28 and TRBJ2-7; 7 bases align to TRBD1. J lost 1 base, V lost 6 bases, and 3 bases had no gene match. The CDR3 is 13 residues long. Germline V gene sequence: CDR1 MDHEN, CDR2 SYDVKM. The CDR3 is CASRGQNSYEQYF. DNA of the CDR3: TGTGCCAGCAGGGGACAGAATTCCTACGAGCAGTACTTC.

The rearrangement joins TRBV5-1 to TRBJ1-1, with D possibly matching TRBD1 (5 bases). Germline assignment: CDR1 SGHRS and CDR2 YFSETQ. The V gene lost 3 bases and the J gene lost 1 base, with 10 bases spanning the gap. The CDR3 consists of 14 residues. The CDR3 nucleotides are TGCGCCAGCAGCTCCCGGGGGGAGAACACTGAAGCTTTCTTT. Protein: CASSSRGENTEAFF.

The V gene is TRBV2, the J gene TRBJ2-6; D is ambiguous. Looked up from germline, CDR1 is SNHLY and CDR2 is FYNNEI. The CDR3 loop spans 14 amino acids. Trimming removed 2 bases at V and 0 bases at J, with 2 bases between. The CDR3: CASSERSGANVLTF. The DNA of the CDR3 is TGTGCCAGCAGTGAACGCTCTGGGGCCAACGTCCTGACTTTC.

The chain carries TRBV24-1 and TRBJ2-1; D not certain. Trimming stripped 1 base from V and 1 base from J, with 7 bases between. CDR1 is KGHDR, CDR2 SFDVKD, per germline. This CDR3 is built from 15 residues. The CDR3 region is CATSDFQTSYNEQFF. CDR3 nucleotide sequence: TGTGCCACCAGTGATTTTCAAACATCCTACAATGAGCAGTTCTTC.

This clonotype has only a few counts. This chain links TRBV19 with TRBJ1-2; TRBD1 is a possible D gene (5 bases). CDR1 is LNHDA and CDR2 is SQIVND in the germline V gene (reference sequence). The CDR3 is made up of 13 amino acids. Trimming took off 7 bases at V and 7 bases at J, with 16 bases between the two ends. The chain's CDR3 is CASTYKGYAGYTF. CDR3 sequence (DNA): TGTGCCAGTACTTATAAGGGGTACGCTGGCTACACCTTC.

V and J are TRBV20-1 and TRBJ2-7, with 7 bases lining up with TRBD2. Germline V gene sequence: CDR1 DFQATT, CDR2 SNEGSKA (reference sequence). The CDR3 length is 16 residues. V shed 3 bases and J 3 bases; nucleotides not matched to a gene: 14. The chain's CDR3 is CSASSLAARDHYEQYF. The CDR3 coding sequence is TGCAGTGCTAGTAGTCTAGCGGCCAGGGATCACTACGAGCAGTACTTC.

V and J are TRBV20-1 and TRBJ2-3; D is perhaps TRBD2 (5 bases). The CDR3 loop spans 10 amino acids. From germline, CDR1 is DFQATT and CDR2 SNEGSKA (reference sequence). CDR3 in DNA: TGCCGCGGGAGCACAGATACGCAGTATTTT. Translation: CRGSTDTQYF.

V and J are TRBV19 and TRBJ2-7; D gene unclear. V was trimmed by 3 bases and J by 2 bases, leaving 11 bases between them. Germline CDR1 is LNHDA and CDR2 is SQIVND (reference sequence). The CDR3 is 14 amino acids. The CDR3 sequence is CASSMGSRTYEQYF. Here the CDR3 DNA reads TGTGCCAGTAGTATGGGGTCCCGCACCTACGAGCAGTACTTC. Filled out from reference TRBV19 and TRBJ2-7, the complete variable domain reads DGGITQSPKYLFRKEGQNVTLSCEQNLNHDAMYWYRQDPGQGLRLIYYSQIVNDFQKGDIAEGYSVSREKKESFPLTVTSAQKNPTAFYLCASSMGSRTYEQYFGPGTRLTVT.

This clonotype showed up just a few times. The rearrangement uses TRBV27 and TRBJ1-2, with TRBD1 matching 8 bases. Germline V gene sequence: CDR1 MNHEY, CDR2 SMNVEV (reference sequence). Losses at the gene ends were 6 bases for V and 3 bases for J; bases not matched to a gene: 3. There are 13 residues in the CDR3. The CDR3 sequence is CASRQQGDYGYTF. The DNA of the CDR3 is TGTGCCAGCAGACAACAGGGGGACTATGGCTACACCTTC.